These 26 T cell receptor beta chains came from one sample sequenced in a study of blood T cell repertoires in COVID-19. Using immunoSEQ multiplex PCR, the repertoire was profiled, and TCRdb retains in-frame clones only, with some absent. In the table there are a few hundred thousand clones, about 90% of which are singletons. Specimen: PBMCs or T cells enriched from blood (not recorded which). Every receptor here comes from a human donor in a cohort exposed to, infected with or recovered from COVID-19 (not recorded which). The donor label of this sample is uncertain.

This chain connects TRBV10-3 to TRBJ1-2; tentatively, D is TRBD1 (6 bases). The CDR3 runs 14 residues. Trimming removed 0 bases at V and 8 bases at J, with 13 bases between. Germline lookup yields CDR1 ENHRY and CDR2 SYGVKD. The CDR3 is CAISESSQGRGYTF. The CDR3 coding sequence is TGTGCCATCAGTGAGTCGTCTCAGGGGAGAGGCTACACCTTC.

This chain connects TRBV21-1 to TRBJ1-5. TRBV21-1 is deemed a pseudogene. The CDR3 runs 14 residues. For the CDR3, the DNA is TGTGCCAGCAGCGCTAGGGGGGGAGGTCAGCCCCAGCATTTT. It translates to CASSARGGGQPQHF.

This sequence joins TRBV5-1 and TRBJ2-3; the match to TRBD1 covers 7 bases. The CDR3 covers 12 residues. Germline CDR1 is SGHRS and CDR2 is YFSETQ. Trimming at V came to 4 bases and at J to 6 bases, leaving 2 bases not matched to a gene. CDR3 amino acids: CASSVRGDTQYF. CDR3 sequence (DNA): TGCGCCAGCAGCGTCAGGGGGGATACGCAGTATTTT.

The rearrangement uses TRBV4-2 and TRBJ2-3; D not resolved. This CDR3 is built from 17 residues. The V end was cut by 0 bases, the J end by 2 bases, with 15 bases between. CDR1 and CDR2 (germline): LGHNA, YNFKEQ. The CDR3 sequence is CASSQELSYPATDTQYF. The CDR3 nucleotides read TGTGCCAGCAGCCAAGAACTAAGCTACCCCGCCACAGATACGCAGTATTTT.

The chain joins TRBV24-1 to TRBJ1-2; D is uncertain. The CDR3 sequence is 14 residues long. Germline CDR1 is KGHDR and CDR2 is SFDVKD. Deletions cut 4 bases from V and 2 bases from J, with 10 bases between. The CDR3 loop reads CATSDPPRNYGYTF. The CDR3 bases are TGTGCCACCAGTGACCCCCCCCGGAACTATGGCTACACCTTC.

The CDR3 coding sequence is TGCGCCAGCAGTTACCGGGACAGGGGTACAGATACGCAGTATTTT. Translated: CASSYRDRGTDTQYF. The rearrangement uses TRBV5-1 and TRBJ2-3; 10 bases map to TRBD1. The CDR3 runs to 15 residues. The germline CDR1 and CDR2 sequences are SGHRS and YFSETQ. The ends lost 5 bases at V and 3 bases at J; junction bases unmatched: 6.

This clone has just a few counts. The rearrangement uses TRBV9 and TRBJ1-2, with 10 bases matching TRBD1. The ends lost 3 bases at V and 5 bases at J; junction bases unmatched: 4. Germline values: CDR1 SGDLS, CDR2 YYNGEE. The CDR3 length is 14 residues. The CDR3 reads CASSGRDRGYGYTF. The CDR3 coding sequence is TGTGCCAGCAGCGGCCGGGACAGGGGATATGGCTACACCTTC.

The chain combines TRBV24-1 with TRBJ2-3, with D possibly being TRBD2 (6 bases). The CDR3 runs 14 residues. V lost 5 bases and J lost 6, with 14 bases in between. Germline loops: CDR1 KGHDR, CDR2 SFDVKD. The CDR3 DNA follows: TGTGCCACCAGTGGACCGGGAGTAGCCGATACGCAGTATTTT. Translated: CATSGPGVADTQYF.

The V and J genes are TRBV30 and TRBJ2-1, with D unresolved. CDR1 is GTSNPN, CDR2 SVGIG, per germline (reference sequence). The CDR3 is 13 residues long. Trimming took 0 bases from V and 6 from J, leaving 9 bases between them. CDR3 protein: CAWSVIPGNEQFF. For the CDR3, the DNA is TGTGCCTGGAGTGTAATCCCCGGCAATGAGCAGTTCTTC.

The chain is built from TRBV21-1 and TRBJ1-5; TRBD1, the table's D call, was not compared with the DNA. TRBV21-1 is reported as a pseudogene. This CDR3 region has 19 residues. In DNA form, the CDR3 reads TGTGCCAGCAGCAAAGGAGGGGCAGGGGGCGACGATAGATATCAGCCCCAGCATTTT. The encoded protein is CASSKGGAGGDDRYQPQHF.

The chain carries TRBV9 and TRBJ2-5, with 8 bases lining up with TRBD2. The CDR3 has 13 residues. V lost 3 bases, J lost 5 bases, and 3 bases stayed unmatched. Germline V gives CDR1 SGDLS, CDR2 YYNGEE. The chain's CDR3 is CASSGGTRETQYF. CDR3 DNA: TGTGCCAGCAGCGGGGGGACTAGGGAGACCCAGTACTTC.

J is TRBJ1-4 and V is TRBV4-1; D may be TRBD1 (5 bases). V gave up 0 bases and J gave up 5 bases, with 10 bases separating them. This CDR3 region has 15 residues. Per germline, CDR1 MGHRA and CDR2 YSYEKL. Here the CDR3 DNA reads TGCGCCAGCAGCCAAGATCTCAGGGCAAATGAAAAACTGTTTTTT. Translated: CASSQDLRANEKLFF.

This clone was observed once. In DNA, the CDR3 is TGTGCCAGCAGTTTATCGGGGGCAGGGGGGACGAACACTGAAGCTTTCTTT. Translated, it gives CASSLSGAGGTNTEAFF. This rearrangement joins TRBV27 to TRBJ1-1; 7 positions agree with TRBD1. The CDR3 is 17 amino acids. Looked up from germline, CDR1 is MNHEY and CDR2 is SMNVEV (reference sequence). With V trimmed by 0 bases and J by 1 base, 8 bases remained unmatched.

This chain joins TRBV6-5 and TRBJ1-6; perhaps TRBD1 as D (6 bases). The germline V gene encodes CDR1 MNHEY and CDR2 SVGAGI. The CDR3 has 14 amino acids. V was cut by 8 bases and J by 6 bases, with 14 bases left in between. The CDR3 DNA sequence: TGTGCCAGCCGTCCAGGGGCGGTTAATTCACCCCTCCACTTT. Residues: CASRPGAVNSPLHF.

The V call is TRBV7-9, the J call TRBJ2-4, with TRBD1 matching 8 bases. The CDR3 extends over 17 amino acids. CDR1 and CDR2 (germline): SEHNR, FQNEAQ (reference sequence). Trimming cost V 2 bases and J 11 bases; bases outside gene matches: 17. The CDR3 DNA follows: TGTGCCAGCAGCTTATGGAATGCGGGACAGGCCGTATATTTTCAGTACTTC. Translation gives CASSLWNAGQAVYFQYF.

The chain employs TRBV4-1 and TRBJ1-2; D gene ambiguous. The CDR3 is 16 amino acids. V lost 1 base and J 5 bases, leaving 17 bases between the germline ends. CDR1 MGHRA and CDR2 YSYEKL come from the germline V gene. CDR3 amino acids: CASSQGGSGPGYGYTF. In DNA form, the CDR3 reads TGCGCCAGCAGCCAAGGGGGTTCGGGTCCGGGGTATGGCTACACCTTC.

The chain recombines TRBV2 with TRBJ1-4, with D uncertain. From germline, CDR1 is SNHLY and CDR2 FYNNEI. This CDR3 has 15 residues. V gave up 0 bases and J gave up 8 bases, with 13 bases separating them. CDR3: CASSEALGVREKLFF. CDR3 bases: TGTGCCAGCAGTGAAGCGCTCGGGGTTCGCGAAAAACTGTTTTTT.

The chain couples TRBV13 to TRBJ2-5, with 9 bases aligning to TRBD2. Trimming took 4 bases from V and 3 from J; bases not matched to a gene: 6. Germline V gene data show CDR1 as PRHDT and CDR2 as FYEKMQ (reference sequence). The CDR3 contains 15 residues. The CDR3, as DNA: TGTGCCAGCAGCTACCGTGGCGGGGGGGAAGAGACCCAGTACTTC. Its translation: CASSYRGGGEETQYF. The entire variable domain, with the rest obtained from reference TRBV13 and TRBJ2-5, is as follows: AAGVIQSPRHLIKEKRETATLKCYPIPRHDTVYWYQQGPGQDPQFLISFYEKMQSDKGSIPDRFSAQQFSDYHSELNMSSLELGDSALYFCASSYRGGGEETQYFGPGTRLLVL.

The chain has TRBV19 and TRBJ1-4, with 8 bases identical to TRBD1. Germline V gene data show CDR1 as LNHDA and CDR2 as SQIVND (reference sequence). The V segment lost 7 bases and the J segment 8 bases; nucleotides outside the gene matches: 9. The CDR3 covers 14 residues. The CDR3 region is CASTHGTGGEKLFF. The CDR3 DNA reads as TGTGCCAGTACCCACGGGACAGGTGGGGAAAAACTGTTTTTT.

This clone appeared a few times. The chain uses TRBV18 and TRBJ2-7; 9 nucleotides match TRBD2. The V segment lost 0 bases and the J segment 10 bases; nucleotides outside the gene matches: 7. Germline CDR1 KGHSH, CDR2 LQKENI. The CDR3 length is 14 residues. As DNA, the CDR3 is TGTGCCAGCTCACCACCGCGGGGGGGCGGTGTTCAGTACTTC. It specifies CASSPPRGGGVQYF.

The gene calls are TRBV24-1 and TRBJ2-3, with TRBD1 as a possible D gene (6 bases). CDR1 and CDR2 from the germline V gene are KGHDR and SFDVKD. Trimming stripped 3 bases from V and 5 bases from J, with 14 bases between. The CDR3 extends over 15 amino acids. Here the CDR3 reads CATSDMGARGDTQYF. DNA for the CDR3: TGTGCCACCAGTGATATGGGGGCCCGGGGAGATACGCAGTATTTT.

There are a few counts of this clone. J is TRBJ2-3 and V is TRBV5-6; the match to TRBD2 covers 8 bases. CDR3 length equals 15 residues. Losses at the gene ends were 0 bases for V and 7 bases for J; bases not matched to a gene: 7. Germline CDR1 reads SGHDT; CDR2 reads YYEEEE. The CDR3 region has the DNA TGTGCCAGCAGCTTGGTCGGGGGGGTCAGGAATACGCAGTATTTT. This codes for CASSLVGGVRNTQYF.

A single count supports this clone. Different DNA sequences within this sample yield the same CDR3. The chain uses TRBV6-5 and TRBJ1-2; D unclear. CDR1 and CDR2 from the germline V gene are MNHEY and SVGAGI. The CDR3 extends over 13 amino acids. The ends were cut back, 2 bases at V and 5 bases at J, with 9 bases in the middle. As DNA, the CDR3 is TGTGCCAGCAGTTACGAGGGCCTTTATGGCTACACCTTC. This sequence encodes CASSYEGLYGYTF.

The CDR3 is CASTILGQGAREKLFF. The CDR3 nucleotides are TGTGCCAGCACCATCCTGGGACAGGGGGCGAGGGAAAAACTGTTTTTT. J is TRBJ1-4 and V is TRBV5-4; 12 nucleotides line up with TRBD1. V was clipped by 6 bases and J by 8 bases; unmatched bases: 11. Germline CDR1 and CDR2: SGHNT and YYREEE (reference sequence). The CDR3 spans 16 residues.

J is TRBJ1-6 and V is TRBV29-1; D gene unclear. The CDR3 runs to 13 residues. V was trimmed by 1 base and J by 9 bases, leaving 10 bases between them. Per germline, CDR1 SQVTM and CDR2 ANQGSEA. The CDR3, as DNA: TGCAGCGTTGAAGTTTCGGTCGGTTCACCCCTCCACTTT. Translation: CSVEVSVGSPLHF.

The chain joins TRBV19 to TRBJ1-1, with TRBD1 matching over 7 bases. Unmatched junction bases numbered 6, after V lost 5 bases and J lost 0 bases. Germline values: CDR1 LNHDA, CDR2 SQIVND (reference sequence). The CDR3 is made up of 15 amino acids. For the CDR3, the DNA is TGTGCCAGTAGTCCCCTACAGGGGATGAACACTGAAGCTTTCTTT. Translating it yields CASSPLQGMNTEAFF.